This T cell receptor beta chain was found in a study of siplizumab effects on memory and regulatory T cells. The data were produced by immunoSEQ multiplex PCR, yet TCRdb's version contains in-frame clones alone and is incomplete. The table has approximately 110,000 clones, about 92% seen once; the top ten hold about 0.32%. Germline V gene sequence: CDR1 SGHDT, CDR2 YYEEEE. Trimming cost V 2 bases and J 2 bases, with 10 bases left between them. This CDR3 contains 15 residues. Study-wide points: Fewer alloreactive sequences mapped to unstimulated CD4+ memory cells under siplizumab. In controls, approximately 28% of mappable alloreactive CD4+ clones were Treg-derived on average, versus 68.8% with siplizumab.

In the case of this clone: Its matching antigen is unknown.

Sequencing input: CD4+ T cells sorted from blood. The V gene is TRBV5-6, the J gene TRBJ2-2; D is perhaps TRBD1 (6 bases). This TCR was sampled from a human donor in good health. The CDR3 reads CASSFAGVNTGELFF. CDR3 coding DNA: TGTGCCAGCAGCTTCGCAGGGGTAAACACCGGGGAGCTGTTTTTT. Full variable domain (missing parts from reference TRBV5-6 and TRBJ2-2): DAGVTQSPTHLIKTRGQQVTLRCSPKSGHDTVSWYQQALGQGPQFIFQYYEEEERQRGNFPDRFSGHQFPNYSSELNVNALLLGDSALYLCASSFAGVNTGELFFGEGSRLTVL.